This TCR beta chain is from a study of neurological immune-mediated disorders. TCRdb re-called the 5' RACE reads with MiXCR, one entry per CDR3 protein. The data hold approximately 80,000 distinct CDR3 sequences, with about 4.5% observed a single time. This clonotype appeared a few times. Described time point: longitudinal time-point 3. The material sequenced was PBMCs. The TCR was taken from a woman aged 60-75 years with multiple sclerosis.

CDR3 loop: CASSRSGGQGEQYF. The CDR3 coding sequence is TGTGCCAGCTCACGAAGCGGGGGCCAAGGCGAGCAGTACTTC. The rearrangement uses TRBV18 and TRBJ2-7, with TRBD2 matching over 8 bases. Germline trimming cut 4 bases from V and 6 bases from J; bases unmatched to any gene: 8. The germline gives CDR1 KGHSH, CDR2 LQKENI. The CDR3 runs to 14 residues.